This T cell receptor beta chain was recorded in a study of blood T cell repertoires in COVID-19. Those who participated ranged in age from roughly 18 to 89 years and resided in about two dozen US areas. Measured with immunoSEQ multiplex PCR; TCRdb has only the in-frame clones, and not every one. The sample records about 480,000 clones, roughly 88% being singletons. With 5 bases clipped from V and 3 bases from J, the junction kept 3 bases outside the gene matches. The length of the CDR3 is 13 residues. Germline V gene data show CDR1 as ENHRY and CDR2 as SYGVKD. This clone was seen a handful of times. The TCR was taken from a woman aged 40 to 49 who had recovered from COVID-19. Material for sequencing was PBMCs or T cells enriched from blood (not recorded which). The genes are TRBV10-3 and TRBJ2-7; 8 nucleotides line up with TRBD2. CDR3: CAISHGTSYEQYF. The CDR3 DNA follows: TGTGCCATCAGTCACGGGACTAGCTACGAGCAGTACTTC.